Listed below are T cell receptor beta chains from one sample, sequenced in a study of blood T cell repertoires in COVID-19. Method: immunoSEQ multiplex PCR; TCRdb's copy keeps in-frame clones and lacks some. The table has 240,000 or so clones, about 90% seen once. The sequencing input was peripheral blood. The receptor set was obtained from a man between 60 and 70 years old with acute or convalescent COVID-19. The CDR3 runs from the conserved cysteine through the conserved F or W. A D gene is named only where the DNA matches it firmly. Clone size is not always given. Where it is, it says once, few, many or a class for expanded clones.

clone_size j_call d_call v_call cdr3_nt cdr3_aa
many TRBJ2-1 TRBD2 TRBV19 TGTGCCAGTAGTACTGCGGGAGAAGGGAATGAGCAGTTCTTC CASSTAGEGNEQFF
- TRBJ1-4 - TRBV2 TGTGCCAGCACCACGCAGAGGTTTGAAAAACTGTTTTTT CASTTQRFEKLFF
- TRBJ1-2 TRBD1 TRBV19 TGTGCCAGTAGTATGGGACAGGGGAGCTTCGGCTACACCTTC CASSMGQGSFGYTF
- TRBJ1-2 - TRBV7-3 TGTGCCAGCAGCTTAACATCGGGGTCTAACTATGGCTACACCTTC CASSLTSGSNYGYTF
- TRBJ2-6 TRBD2 TRBV23-1 TGCGCCAGCAGTCAAGGACTAGCGGGAAACTCTGGGGCCAACGTCCTGACTTTC CASSQGLAGNSGANVLTF
- TRBJ2-7 TRBD1 TRBV6-6 TGTGCCAGCAGTGTCGGGACAGCCTACGAGCAGTACTTC CASSVGTAYEQYF
- TRBJ1-4 TRBD1 TRBV4-1 TGCGCCAGCAGCCAAGAGGGAGGACAGGAGGGTGAAAAACTGTTTTTT CASSQEGGQEGEKLFF
- TRBJ2-1 - TRBV10-3 TGTGCCATTACGACTAGTACAACGGGAGAAATGAATGAGCAGTTCTTC CAITTSTTGEMNEQFF
- TRBJ1-6 - TRBV2 TGTGCCAGCCGGGCCCAGAGGGATTCACCCCTCCACTTT CASRAQRDSPLHF
- TRBJ2-7 - TRBV5-6 TGTGCCAGCAGCTTGGGCTTCGACAGGCTTTCCTACGAGCAGTACTTC CASSLGFDRLSYEQYF
- TRBJ1-3 TRBD1 TRBV25-1 TGTGCCAGCAGTGAACCGGGACAGGGGTCTGGAAACACCATATATTTT CASSEPGQGSGNTIYF
- TRBJ2-1 - TRBV5-5 TGTGCCAGCAGCTTGGCAGGCCACAATGAGCAGTTCTTC CASSLAGHNEQFF
- TRBJ1-3 TRBD1 TRBV6-6 TGTGCCAGCAGTGGCAGGGGGCTGTCTGGAAACACCATATATTTT CASSGRGLSGNTIYF
- TRBJ1-2 - TRBV5-4 TGTGCCAGCAGCTACCCAGGACAGCCTTCAATTTATGGCTACACCTTC CASSYPGQPSIYGYTF
few TRBJ1-1 - TRBV24-1 TGTGCCACCAGTGACCCCCGGGAGAGTGAAGCTTTCTTT CATSDPRESEAFF
few TRBJ2-1 TRBD1 TRBV2 TGTGCCAGCAGTCAGAGACAGGGGGCCTACAATGAGCAGTTCTTC CASSQRQGAYNEQFF
- TRBJ1-3 TRBD1 TRBV5-5 TGTGCCAGCAGCTTGGCGGGACAGCAGTATATCTCTGGAAACACCATATATTTT CASSLAGQQYISGNTIYF
- TRBJ2-2 - TRBV6-4 TGTGCCAGCAGTGTCCGACAGGACACCGGGGAGCTGTTTTTT CASSVRQDTGELFF
- TRBJ2-3 TRBD2 TRBV3-1/TRBV3-2 TGTGCCAGCAGCCAACGGACTAGCGGGAGCGGAGATACGCAGTATTTT CASSQRTSGSGDTQYF
- TRBJ1-2 TRBD1 TRBV6-5 TGTGCCAGCACGGGGACAGGGGAGGGTGGCTACACCTTC CASTGTGEGGYTF
- TRBJ2-7 - TRBV6-1 TGTGCCAGCAGTGACGCCGCAGGGGAGGGCGAGCAGTACTTC CASSDAAGEGEQYF
- TRBJ2-1 TRBD2 TRBV3-1/TRBV3-2 TGTGCCAGCAGCCAAGGGGTTAGCGGGCCTCTGGGTGAGCAGTTCTTC CASSQGVSGPLGEQFF
- TRBJ1-6 - TRBV4-1 TGCGCCAGCAGCAACACACTCACCGAGACAAATAATTCACCCCTCCACTTT CASSNTLTETNNSPLHF
- TRBJ2-6 TRBD1 TRBV5-1 TGCGCCAGCAGCCAGGGGGCTACCAGCTCTGGGGCCAACGTCCTGACTTTC CASSQGATSSGANVLTF
- TRBJ2-1 - TRBV9 TGTGCCAGCAGCTTAGGATTGGACTCCCCTTTGGACAATGAGCAGTTCTTC CASSLGLDSPLDNEQFF
- TRBJ2-7 TRBD1 TRBV19 TGTGCCAGTAGTATAGGGGCAGGGGGCTACGAGCAGTACTTC CASSIGAGGYEQYF
- TRBJ2-1 - TRBV19 TGTGCCAGTAGTATAGGTGACTACTATACAAATGAGCAGTTCTTC CASSIGDYYTNEQFF
- TRBJ2-6 TRBD2 TRBV19 TGTGCCAGTACCCAGCTAGCGGGAGTAAGGGCCAACGTCCTGACTTTC CASTQLAGVRANVLTF